This record covers a single T cell receptor (beta chain). Clones were read by immunoSEQ multiplex PCR, and TCRdb kept only the in-frame ones, dropping some. The sample records 600,000 to 750,000 clones, about two thirds being singletons. This specimen comes from a study of shared clonotypes between healthy human individuals. This CDR3 has 16 residues. The germline V gene has CDR1 SGHDN and CDR2 FVKESK. Trimming took 2 bases from V and 4 from J; bases not matched to a gene: 8. Sample: memory CD4+ T cells sorted from blood. The subset here: CD45RA-negative fraction. The TCR originated in a woman aged 25-40 years in good health. The genes are TRBV14 and TRBJ2-1; 7 bases are shared with TRBD2. The CDR3 DNA reads TGTGCCAGCAGCCAATGGAGGGCTAGCGGATACAATGAGCAGTTCTTC. This encodes CASSQWRASGYNEQFF.